The clone carrying this T cell receptor (beta chain) was detected a few times. The antigen remains undetermined. The data were taken from a study of blood T cells in healthy people across ages. Findings of the study overall: A strong correlation was seen between TCR beta diversity and naive T cell percentage. The study found more naive CD4+ cells and higher diversity in long-lived than aged donors.

Primed by a sample-barcoded 5' primer and a J-beta primer mix, a second PCR proceeded for 7 to 11 cycles. A single record per CDR3 protein comes from TCRdb applying MiXCR to the 5' RACE reads. In the table there are around 1,000,000 distinct CDR3 sequences, almost 25% of which are singletons. This CDR3 has 16 residues. Per germline, CDR1 LNHNV and CDR2 YYDKDF (reference sequence). V was pared by 3 bases and J by 1 base, with 12 bases between. Researchers collected ten milliliters of peripheral blood from every single donor. These sequences were also reported in another study, on T cells of mothers and their children. That work states: Three mothers and their six children, all healthy Caucasians, donated.

The chain couples TRBV15 to TRBJ2-2; D may match TRBD1 or TRBD2 (5 bases each). Sequenced material: blood. This sequence originates from a girl aged 2 to 10 in good health. The CDR3 DNA sequence: TGTGCCACCAGCAGTGGGGACCACCAGAACACCGGGGAGCTGTTTTTT. Its protein product is CATSSGDHQNTGELFF.